This TCR beta chain was recovered during a study of cytomegalovirus exposure and HLA in healthy donors. This CDR3 is built from 16 residues. The V gene end was trimmed by 4 bases and the J gene end by 6 bases; junction bases not matched to a gene: 7. Looked up from germline, CDR1 is SNHLY and CDR2 is FYNNEI. In the PCR, 60 Vbeta and 13 Jbeta primers were used. Profiled with immunoSEQ multiplex PCR; TCRdb holds only in-frame clones, not every one. The table has about 160,000 clones, about 77% seen once; the top ten hold 7.4%. The receptor comes from a male donor in good health and CMV-seropositive. The chain links TRBV2 to TRBJ2-7; 15 bases are a match to TRBD2. Sequences were obtained from PBMCs. The chain's CDR3 is CASSGLPGLAGGEQYF. CDR3 nucleotides: TGTGCCAGCAGTGGTCTTCCGGGACTAGCGGGGGGCGAGCAGTACTTC.